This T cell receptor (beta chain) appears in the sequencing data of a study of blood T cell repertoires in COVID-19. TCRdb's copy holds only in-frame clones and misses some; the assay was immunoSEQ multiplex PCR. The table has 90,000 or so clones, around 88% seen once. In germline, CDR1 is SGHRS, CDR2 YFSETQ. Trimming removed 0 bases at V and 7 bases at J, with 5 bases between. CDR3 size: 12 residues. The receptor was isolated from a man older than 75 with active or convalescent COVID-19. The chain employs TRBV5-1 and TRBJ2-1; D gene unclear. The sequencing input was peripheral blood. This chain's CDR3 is CASSLAGNEQFF. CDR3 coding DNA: TGCGCCAGCAGCTTGGCCGGGAATGAGCAGTTCTTC.